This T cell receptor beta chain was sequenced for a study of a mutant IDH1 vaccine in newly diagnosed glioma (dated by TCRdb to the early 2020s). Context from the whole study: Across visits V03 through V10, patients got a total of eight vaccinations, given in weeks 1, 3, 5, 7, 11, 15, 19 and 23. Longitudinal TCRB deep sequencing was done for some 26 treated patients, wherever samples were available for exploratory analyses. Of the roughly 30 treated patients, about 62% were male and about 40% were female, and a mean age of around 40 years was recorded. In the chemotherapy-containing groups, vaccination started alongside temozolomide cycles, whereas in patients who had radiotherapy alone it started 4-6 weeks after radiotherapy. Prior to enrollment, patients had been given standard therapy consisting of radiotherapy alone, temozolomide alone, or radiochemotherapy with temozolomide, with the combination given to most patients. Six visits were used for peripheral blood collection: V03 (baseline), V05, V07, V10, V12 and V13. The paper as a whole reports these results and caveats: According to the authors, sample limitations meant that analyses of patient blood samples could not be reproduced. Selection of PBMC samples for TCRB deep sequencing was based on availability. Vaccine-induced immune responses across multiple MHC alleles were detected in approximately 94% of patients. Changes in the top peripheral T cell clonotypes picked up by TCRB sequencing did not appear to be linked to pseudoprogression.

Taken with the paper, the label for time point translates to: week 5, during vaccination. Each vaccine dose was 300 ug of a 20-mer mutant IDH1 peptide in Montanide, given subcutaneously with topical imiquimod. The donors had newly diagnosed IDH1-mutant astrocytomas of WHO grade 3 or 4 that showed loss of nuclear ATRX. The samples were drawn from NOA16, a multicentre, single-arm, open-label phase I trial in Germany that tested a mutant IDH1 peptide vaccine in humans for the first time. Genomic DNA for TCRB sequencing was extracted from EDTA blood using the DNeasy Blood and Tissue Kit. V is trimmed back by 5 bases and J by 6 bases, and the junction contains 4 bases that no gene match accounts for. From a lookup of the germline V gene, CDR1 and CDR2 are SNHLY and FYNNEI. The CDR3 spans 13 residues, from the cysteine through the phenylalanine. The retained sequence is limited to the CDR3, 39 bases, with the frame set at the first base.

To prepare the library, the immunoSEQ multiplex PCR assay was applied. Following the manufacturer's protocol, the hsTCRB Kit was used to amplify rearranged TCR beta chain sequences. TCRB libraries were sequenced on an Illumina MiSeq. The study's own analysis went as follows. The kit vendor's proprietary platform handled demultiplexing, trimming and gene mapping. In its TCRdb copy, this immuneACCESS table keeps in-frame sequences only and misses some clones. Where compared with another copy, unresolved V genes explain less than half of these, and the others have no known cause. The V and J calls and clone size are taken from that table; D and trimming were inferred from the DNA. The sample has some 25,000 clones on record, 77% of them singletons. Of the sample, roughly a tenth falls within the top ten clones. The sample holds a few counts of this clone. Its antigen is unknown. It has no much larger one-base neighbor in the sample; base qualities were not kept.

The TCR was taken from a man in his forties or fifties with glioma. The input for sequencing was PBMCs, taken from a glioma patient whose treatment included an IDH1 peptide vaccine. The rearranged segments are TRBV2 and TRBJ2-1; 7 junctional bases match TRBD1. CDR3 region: CASSPGQSNEQFF. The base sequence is TGTGCCAGCAGTCCGGGACAGAGCAATGAGCAGTTCTTC.